The source of this T cell receptor beta chain is a study of vaccination effects on CD4 cells after COVID-19. The germline CDR1 and CDR2 sequences are SGHDT and YYEEEE. The trim removed 2 bases at V and 5 bases at J, leaving 6 bases unmatched. The CDR3 totals 15 residues. Antigen-specific CD4+ T cells were first expanded with viral peptide pools by the ViraFEST assay and only then sequenced. Around day 10 of culture, CD4+ T cells were separated out. Nucleocapsid antibodies stayed negative before and after vaccination, showing no earlier SARS-CoV-2 infection. Both day 3 and day 7 saw half the medium replaced with IL-2 medium. Clones were read by immunoSEQ multiplex PCR, and TCRdb kept only the in-frame ones, dropping some. The sample lists some 69,000 clones; 60% to 80% were seen once. Notes on the study in general: Only 1 of 255 vaccine-induced clones from healthy vaccinees cross-reacted with common cold coronaviruses. Convalescent patients were few in the study, and early post-infection timepoints were absent. Clones from infection and from vaccination both contracted markedly late after vaccination.

About this clone: Its antigen is not identified.

The rearrangement uses TRBV5-6 and TRBJ2-2, with 7 bases matching TRBD1. The origin of this receptor is a human donor who received a COVID-19 vaccine. This specimen was CD4+ T cells from PBMCs cultured with HCoV-NL63 spike peptides, taken before COVID-19 vaccination. The CDR3 loop reads CASSFPTGITGELFF. CDR3 coding DNA: TGTGCCAGCAGCTTTCCGACAGGGATTACCGGGGAGCTGTTTTTT.